The source of this T cell receptor (beta chain) is a study of beta chain features in type 1 diabetes (dated by TCRdb to about 2018). As for the study more broadly: Patients and healthy donors did not differ in mean age, gender distribution, total cell number or subset yield. In the study, recently diagnosed type 1 diabetes patients and matched healthy donors were compared on the TCRB repertoires of their sorted circulating CD4+ T cell subsets. A total of 85 million to 140 million sorted cells were examined across all samples, and a strong correlation was observed between cell number per subset and RNA yield. Regulatory and stem cell-like memory subsets were isolated from only 8 patients and roughly 8 healthy donors, whereas naive and central memory subsets came from all 28 donors. Broader findings and caveats from the paper: Shorter templates might have been favored by PCR, but patient and control samples were amplified and corrected together, so both groups would have been affected equally by any skew. Because the HLA sub-analyses included only small numbers of individuals, any influence of HLA type on TCRB rearrangement was left unresolved. A moderate but significant shortening of TCRB CDR3 length was observed in type 1 diabetes patients in all four CD4+ subsets. Because cDNA was sequenced instead of genomic DNA, activated cells with high expression could be over-represented, although the groups did not differ in activation or CD3 levels. The naive, central memory and regulatory TCRB repertoires appeared to resemble one another more closely among patients than among healthy donors. At VDJ recombination sites, type 1 diabetes patients had fewer insertions and more deleted nucleotides, which implies abnormalities in thymic rearrangement.

Each donor gave one peripheral blood draw, approximately 100 mL on average, collected into heparinised tubes. A BD FACSAria II was used to sort naive, central memory, regulatory and stem cell-like memory CD4+ T cells with a panel that included CD45RO, CCR7, CD25, CD127, CD95 and CD27. A purity above 95% was achieved for all sorted populations. PBMCs were isolated immediately by Lymphoprep density gradient centrifugation and stained directly without culture. So that batch effects would be minimized, each experiment stained and sorted samples in pairs, pairing one healthy donor with one patient. Details on this clone: What this receptor recognizes is not known. Base qualities are missing; no much larger clone stands one base away.

The CDR3, from cysteine to phenylalanine, totals 16 residues. Only the CDR3 DNA stays, 48 bases, in frame from base 1. V is trimmed back by 3 bases and J by 5 bases, and the junction contains 11 bases that no gene match accounts for. CDR1 and CDR2 were assigned from the germline V gene as SGHTA and FQGNSA. All of the isolated RNA was reverse transcribed with the High Capacity cDNA Reverse Transcription Kit, so expressed TCRB transcripts were sequenced. Deep immunoSEQ sequencing was performed on naive, central memory and regulatory T cell samples, with an average of around 3.5 million total reads per sample. Sorted cells were lysed in RLT buffer, and RNA was extracted using DNase-treated RNeasy Micro or Mini kits according to cell number. Each cell subset was processed separately to prevent cross-contamination, with patient and healthy donor samples processed together. Using the immunoSEQ multiplex PCR, TCRB sequences were amplified from cDNA into 87-bp fragments spanning the CDR3 region. Amplicons were sequenced on the Illumina HiSeq platform. For the original study's pipeline: PCR bias was computationally corrected using synthetic template baselines, reads within Hamming distance 2 were collapsed, and singletons that could not be merged were discarded. Reads were aligned to IMGT to assign V, D and J genes, CDR3 length, and insertions or deletions at six rearrangement sites. Clonotype counts were normalized to sorted cell number within each subset before computing true diversity and Gini coefficients with the tcR R package. Repertoire sharing was quantified using the overlap coefficient calculated on TCRB nucleotide sequences. Out-of-frame TCRB sequences from naive cells were analyzed to stand in for the pre-selection repertoire. This is the immuneACCESS table as TCRdb keeps it, with only in-frame sequences that have V and J called. A part of the clones is gone; compared with another copy, unresolved V genes explain less than half, and the rest is unexplained. That table furnishes V, J and clone size, whereas the DNA furnished D and trimming. In this sample the table shows roughly 240,000 clones, 68% of which occur a single time. Approximately 0.053% of the sample belongs to the ten largest clones.

The chain is assembled from TRBV7-2 and TRBJ2-5; 8 central nucleotides agree with TRBD2. The sequencing sample was made of naive CD4+ T cells from blood. The cell subset or site label corresponds to: true naive CD4+ T cells. This clonotype was obtained from a man in his thirties or forties in good health. CDR3 loop: CASSFEGTSSRETQYF. In nucleotides, the sequence is TGTGCCAGCAGCTTTGAGGGGACTAGTAGCCGTGAGACCCAGTACTTC.